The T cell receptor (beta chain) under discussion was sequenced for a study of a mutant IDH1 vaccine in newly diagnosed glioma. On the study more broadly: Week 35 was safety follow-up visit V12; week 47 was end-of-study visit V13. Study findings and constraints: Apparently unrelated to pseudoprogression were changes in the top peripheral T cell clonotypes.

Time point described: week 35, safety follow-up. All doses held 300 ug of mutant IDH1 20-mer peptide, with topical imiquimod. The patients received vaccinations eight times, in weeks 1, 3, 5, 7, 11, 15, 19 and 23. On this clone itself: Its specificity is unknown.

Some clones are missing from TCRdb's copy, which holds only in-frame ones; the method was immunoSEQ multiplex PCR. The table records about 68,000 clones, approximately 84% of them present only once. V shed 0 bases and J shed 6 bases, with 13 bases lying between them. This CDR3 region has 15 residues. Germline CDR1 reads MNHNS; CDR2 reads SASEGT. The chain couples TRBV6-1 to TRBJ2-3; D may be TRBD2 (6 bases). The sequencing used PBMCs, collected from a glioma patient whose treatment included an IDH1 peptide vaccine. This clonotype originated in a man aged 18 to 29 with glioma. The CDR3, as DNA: TGTGCCAGCAGTGAAGCGGGACTTAGAGGGGATACGCAGTATTTT. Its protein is CASSEAGLRGDTQYF.